This T cell receptor (beta chain) was sequenced during a study of CD8+ T cells in alopecia areata (dated by TCRdb to between 2017 and 2018). Broadly, across the study: Skin from C3H/HeJ donors aged about 6-13 months with spontaneous alopecia was grafted onto female C3H/HeJ recipients aged roughly 6-11 weeks. In both human patients and the C3H/HeJ mouse model, the study applied high-throughput TCRbeta sequencing to look at T cell clonal expansion in alopecia areata. Scalp tissue and sorted CD4+ and CD8+ peripheral blood T cells from patchy and totalis/universalis alopecia areata patients and from healthy controls were covered by human TCRbeta sequencing. Clonality in the scalp was compared among normal scalp (n=4), patchy alopecia areata scalp (n=8), and alopecia totalis/universalis scalp (n=8). RNA was obtained with the PAXgene miRNA kit for fixed scalp, the miRNeasy kit for PBMCs, and the RNeasy kit for mouse skin. TCRbeta CDR3 regions were amplified by immunoSEQ multiplex PCR with 35 Vbeta forward and 13 Jbeta reverse primers.

This clone was picked up a small number of times. This receptor's antigen is unknown. The protein listed by TCRdb differs at residue 14 from the translated DNA, so the DNA translation is shown. Gene names, together with germline sequences, are murine for this receptor. Sequencing ends 3 residues short of the CDR3 end; the germline J gene provides the rest. Beyond this particular receptor, the publication reports: Unlike mouse skin, where gammadelta T cells dominate, normal human skin contains resident alphabeta T cells that get sequenced too, which complicates analysis of the scalp TCR repertoire. Compared with normal scalp, lesional scalp had higher clonality and more expanded CD8+ clones, particularly in alopecia totalis/universalis, a pattern that suggests antigenic drive. TCR sequences shared between patients were less clear than in mice, possibly partly because of HLA diversity in the patient population.

The protocol used for the library was the immunoSEQ multiplex PCR assay. RNA was extracted from all samples and reverse transcribed into cDNA, which served as template for TCR sequencing. SuperScript III was used for first-strand cDNA synthesis, primed with a 2:1 mix of oligo-dT and random hexamers. Amplification bias was assessed with a synthetic immune receptor repertoire, and residual bias was removed computationally. Libraries were sequenced on Illumina HiSeq using 60 bp reads that covered the CDR3 and were read from J toward V. The published analysis was carried out like this. Raw reads were preprocessed to remove errors, and CDR3 was defined by IMGT conventions from the conserved cysteine to phenylalanine. Clonality was computed by normalizing Shannon entropy by log2 of the number of productive unique TCRs and subtracting the result from 1. CD4 or CD8 identity of scalp clones was inferred by cross-referencing scalp TCRbeta sequences with sorted blood CD4 and CD8 repertoires. Sourced from immuneACCESS, this table was stored by TCRdb with only in-frame sequences that have V and J called. A share of the clones is absent; for the studies checked, an unresolved V gene accounts for under half, and the remainder has no known explanation. V, J and clone size derive from that table, while D and trimming were established from the DNA sequence. This sample holds around 110,000 clones in total, without any singletons. Around 19% of the sample is held by the ten biggest clonotypes.

For this chain, trimming is 0 bases at the V end and 4 bases at the J end, and the number of junction bases without a gene match is 5. According to the germline V gene, CDR1 reads NSHNY and CDR2 reads SYGAGN. From its cysteine to its phenylalanine, the CDR3 spans 17 amino acids. Sequencing covers 42 bases of the CDR3, shown here with the frame starting at base 1. The rearranged chain carries TRBV13-1 and TRBJ1-6, and 9 junctional nucleotides match TRBD1. TRBJ1-6 is an open reading frame whose function is uncertain. Specimen: lesional skin. This sequence was found in a C3H/HeJ mouse with alopecia areata. The strain carries MHC haplotype H2-k. The DNA read from the CDR3 is TGTGCCAGCAGTGATGCGGCGACAGGGGGGTATAATTCGCCC. Its protein reads: CASSDAATGGYNSP. The whole CDR3 reads CASSDAATGGYNSPLYF.